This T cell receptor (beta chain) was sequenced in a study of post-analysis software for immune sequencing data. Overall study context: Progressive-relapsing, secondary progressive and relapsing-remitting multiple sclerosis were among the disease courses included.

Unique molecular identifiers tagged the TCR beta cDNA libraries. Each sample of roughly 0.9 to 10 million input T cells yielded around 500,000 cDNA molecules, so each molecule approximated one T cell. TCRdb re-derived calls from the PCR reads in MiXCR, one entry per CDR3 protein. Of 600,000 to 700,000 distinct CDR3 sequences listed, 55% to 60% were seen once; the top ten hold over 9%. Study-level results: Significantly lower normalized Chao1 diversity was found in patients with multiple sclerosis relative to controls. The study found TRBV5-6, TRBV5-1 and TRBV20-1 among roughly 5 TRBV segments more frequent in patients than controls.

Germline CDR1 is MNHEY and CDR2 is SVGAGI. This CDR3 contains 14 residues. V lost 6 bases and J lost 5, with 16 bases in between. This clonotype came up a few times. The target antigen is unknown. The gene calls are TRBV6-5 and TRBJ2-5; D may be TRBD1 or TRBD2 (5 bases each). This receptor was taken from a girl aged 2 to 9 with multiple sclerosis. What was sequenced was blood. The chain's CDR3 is CASRGDGPRETQYF. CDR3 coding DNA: TGTGCCAGCAGAGGGGACGGACCCAGGGAGACCCAGTACTTC.